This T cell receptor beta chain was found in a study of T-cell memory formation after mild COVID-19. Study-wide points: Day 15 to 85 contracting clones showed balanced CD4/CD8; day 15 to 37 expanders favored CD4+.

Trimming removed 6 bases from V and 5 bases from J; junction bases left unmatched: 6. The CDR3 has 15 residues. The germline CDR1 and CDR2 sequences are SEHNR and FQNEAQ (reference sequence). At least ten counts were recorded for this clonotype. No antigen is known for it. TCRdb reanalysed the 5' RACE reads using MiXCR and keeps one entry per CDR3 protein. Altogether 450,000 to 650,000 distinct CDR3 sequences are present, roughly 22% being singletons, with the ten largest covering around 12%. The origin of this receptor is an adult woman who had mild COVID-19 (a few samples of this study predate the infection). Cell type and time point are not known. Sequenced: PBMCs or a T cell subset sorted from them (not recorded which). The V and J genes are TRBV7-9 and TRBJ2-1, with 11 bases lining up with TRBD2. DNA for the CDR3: TGTGCCAGCAGTCAGGGGACTAGCGGCAACAATGAGCAGTTCTTC. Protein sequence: CASSQGTSGNNEQFF.